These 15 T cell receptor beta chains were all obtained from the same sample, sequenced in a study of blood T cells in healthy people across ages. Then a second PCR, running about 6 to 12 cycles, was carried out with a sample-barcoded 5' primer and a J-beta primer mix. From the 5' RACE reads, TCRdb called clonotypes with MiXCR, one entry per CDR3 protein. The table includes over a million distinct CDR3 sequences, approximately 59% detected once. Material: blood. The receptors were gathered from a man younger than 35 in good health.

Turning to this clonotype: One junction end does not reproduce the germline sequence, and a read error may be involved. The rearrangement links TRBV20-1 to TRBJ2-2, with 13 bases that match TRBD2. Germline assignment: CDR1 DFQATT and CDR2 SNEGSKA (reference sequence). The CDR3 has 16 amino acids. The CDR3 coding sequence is TGCAGTGTTCTCCCCGGGACTAGCGGGAACGCCGGGGAGCTGTTTTTT. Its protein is CSVLPGTSGNAGELFF.

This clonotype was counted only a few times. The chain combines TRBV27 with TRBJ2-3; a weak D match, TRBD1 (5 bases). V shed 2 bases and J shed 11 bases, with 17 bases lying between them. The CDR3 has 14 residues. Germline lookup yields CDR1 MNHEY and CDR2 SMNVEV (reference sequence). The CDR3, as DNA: TGTGCCAGCAGTTTACAAAACCAGGGTGGAGAGCAGTATTTT. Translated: CASSLQNQGGEQYF.

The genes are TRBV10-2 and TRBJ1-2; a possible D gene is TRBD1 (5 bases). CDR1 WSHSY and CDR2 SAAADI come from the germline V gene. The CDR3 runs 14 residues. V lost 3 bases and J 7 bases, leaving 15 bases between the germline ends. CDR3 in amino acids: CASSEGTGMGGYTF. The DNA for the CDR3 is TGCGCCAGCAGTGAAGGGACGGGGATGGGTGGCTACACCTTC.

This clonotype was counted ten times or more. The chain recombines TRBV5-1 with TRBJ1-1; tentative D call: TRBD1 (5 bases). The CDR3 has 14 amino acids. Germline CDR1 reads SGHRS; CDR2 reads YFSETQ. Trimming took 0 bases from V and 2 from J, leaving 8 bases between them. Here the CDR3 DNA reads TGCGCCAGCAGCTTGGGACAGACTAACACTGAAGCTTTCTTT. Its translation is CASSLGQTNTEAFF.

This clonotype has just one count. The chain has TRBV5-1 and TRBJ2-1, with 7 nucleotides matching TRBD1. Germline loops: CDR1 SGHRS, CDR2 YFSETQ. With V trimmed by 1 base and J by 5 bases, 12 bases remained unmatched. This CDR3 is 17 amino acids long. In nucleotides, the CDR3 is TGCGCCAGCAGCTTGCCTCCCCAGACAGGGAAGGACAATGAGCAGTTCTTC. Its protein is CASSLPPQTGKDNEQFF.

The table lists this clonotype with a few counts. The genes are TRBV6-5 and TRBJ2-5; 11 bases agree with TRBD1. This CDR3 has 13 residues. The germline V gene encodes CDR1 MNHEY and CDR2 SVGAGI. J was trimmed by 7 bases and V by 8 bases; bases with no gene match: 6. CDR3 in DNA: TGTGCCAGCTCGGGACAGGGGGGGAGGACCCAGTACTTC. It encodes CASSGQGGRTQYF.

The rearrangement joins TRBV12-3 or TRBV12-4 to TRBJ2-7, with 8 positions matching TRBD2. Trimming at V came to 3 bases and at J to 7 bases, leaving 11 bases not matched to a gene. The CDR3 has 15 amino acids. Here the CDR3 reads CASSFPERELWEQYF. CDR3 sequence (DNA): TGTGCCAGCAGTTTCCCCGAGCGGGAGCTGTGGGAGCAGTACTTC.

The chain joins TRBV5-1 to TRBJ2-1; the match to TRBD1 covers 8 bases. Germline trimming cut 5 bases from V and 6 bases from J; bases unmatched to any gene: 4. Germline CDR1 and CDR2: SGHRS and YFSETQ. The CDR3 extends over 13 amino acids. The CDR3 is CASRAQGGNEQFF. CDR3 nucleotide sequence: TGCGCCAGCAGAGCACAGGGGGGCAATGAGCAGTTCTTC.

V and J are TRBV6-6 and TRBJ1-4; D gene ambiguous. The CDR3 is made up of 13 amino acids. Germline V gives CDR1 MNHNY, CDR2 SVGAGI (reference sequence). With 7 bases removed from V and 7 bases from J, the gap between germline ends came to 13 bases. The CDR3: CASIPWGGEKLFF. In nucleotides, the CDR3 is TGTGCCAGCATCCCGTGGGGAGGTGAAAAACTGTTTTTT.

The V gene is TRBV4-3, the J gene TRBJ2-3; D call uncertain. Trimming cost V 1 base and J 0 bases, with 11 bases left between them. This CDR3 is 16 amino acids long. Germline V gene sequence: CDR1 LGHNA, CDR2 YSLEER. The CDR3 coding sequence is TGCGCCAGCAGCCAAGGGTCCTTTTCTAGCACAGATACGCAGTATTTT. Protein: CASSQGSFSSTDTQYF.

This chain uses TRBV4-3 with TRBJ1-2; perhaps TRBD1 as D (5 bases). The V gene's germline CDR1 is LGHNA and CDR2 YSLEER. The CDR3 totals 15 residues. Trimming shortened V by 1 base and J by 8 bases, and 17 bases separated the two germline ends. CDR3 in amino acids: CASSQVGPGWEGYTF. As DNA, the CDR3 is TGCGCCAGCAGCCAAGTGGGGCCTGGGTGGGAAGGCTACACCTTC.

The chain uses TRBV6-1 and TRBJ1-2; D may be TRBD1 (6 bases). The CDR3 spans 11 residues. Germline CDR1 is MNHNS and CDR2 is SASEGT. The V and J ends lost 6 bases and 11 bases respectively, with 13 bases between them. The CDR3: CASRGGGRYTF. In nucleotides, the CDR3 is TGTGCCAGCAGGGGAGGGGGGAGATACACCTTC.

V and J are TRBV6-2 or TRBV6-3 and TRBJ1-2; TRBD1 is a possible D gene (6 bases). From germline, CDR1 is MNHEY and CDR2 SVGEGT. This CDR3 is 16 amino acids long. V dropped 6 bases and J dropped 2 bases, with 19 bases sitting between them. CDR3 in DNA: TGTGCCAGCAGCCGAAGGGGGGGATTTCGGAACTATGGCTACACCTTC. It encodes CASSRRGGFRNYGYTF.

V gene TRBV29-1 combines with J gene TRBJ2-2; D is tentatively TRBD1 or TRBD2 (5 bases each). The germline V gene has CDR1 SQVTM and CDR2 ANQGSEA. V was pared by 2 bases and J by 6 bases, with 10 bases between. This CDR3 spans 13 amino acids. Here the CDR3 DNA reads TGCAGCGTTGAAAGAGGGGCCGCCGGGGAGCTGTTTTTT. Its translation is CSVERGAAGELFF.

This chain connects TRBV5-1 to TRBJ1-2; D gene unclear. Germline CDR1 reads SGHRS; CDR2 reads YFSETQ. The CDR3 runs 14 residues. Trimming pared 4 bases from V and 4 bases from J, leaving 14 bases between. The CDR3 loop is CASSTEVRSYGYTF. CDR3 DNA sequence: TGCGCCAGCAGCACTGAAGTCCGATCCTATGGCTACACCTTC.